Following are 5 T cell receptor beta chains from one sample sequenced in a study of sequential checkpoint blockade in melanoma. Treatment noted: randomized to nivolumab then ipilimumab (arm A) or the reverse (arm B). Repertoires were generated with immunoSEQ multiplex PCR, while TCRdb's copy carries only in-frame clones and drops some. The sample lists tens of thousands of clones; 75% to 90% were seen once. The material sequenced was CD8+ T cells sorted from blood (inferred from file names), taken from a patient given nivolumab and ipilimumab in sequence. The receptors come from a human donor with melanoma.

The chain joins TRBV7-2 to TRBJ2-7; TRBD1 is a possible D gene (6 bases). Germline lookup yields CDR1 SGHTA and CDR2 FQGNSA. The CDR3 length is 15 residues. V dropped 2 bases and J dropped 0 bases, with 11 bases sitting between them. This CDR3 reads CASSLTGTLSYEQYF. The CDR3 bases are TGTGCCAGCAGCTTAACGGGGACACTCTCCTACGAGCAGTACTTC.

This chain uses TRBV27 with TRBJ1-1; the match to TRBD1 covers 9 bases. The CDR3 has 14 amino acids. With 5 bases clipped from V and 3 bases from J, the junction kept 4 bases outside the gene matches. Germline CDR1 MNHEY, CDR2 SMNVEV (reference sequence). CDR3 DNA: TGTGCCAGCAGTCCCACAGGGGGCTACACTGAAGCTTTCTTT. Its protein product is CASSPTGGYTEAFF.

This chain links TRBV18 with TRBJ2-1; 8 bases align to TRBD1. Trimming took 3 bases from V and 0 from J; bases not matched to a gene: 1. Germline assignment: CDR1 KGHSH and CDR2 LQKENI. The CDR3 is 15 amino acids. In nucleotides, the CDR3 is TGTGCCAGCTCACCTCAGGGGGCCTCCTACAATGAGCAGTTCTTC. Amino acids: CASSPQGASYNEQFF.

V gene TRBV27 combines with J gene TRBJ2-3, with D possibly being TRBD2 (5 bases). V gave up 6 bases and J gave up 0 bases, with 7 bases separating them. Germline V gives CDR1 MNHEY, CDR2 SMNVEV (reference sequence). This CDR3 comprises 13 residues. In DNA, the CDR3 is TGTGCCAGCAGCACGGGGAGCACAGATACGCAGTATTTT. Encoded protein: CASSTGSTDTQYF.

The rearrangement links TRBV4-2 to TRBJ2-7, with TRBD2 as a possible D gene (5 bases). The V and J ends lost 2 bases and 0 bases respectively, with 14 bases between them. Germline lookup yields CDR1 LGHNA and CDR2 YNFKEQ. This CDR3 is 16 amino acids long. This chain's CDR3 is CASSQSGLSSSYEQYF. As DNA, the CDR3 is TGTGCCAGCAGCCAATCCGGACTCTCAAGCTCCTACGAGCAGTACTTC.